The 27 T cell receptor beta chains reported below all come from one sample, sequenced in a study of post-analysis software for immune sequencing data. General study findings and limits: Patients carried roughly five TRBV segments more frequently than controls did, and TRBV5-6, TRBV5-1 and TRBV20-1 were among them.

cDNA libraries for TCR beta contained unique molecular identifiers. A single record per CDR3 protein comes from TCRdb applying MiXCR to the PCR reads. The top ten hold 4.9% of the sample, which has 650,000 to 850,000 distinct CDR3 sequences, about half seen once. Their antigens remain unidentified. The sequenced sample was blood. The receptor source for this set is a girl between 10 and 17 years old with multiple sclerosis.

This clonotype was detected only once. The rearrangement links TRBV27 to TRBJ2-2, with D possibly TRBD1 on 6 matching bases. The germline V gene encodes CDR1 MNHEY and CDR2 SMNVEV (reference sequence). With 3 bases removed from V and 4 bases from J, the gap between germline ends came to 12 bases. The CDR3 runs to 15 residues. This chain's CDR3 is CASSLYRESTGELFF. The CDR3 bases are TGTGCCAGCAGTTTGTACAGGGAGAGCACCGGGGAGCTGTTTTTT.

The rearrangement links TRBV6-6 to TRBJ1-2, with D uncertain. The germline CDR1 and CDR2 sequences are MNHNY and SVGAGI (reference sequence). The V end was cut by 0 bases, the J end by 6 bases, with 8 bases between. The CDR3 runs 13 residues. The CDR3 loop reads CASSYSLRDGYTF. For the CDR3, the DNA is TGTGCCAGCAGTTACTCGTTAAGGGATGGCTACACCTTC.

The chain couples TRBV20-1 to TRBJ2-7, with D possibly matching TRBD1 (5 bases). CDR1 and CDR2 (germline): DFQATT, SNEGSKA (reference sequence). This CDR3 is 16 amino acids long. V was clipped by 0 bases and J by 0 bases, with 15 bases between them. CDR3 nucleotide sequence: TGCAGTGCTAGAGATTTTGGGGCCCCGACCTCCTACGAGCAGTACTTC. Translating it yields CSARDFGAPTSYEQYF.

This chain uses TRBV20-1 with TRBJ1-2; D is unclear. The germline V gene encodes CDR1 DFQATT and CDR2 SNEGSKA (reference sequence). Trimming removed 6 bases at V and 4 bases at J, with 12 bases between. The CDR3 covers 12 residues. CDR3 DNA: TGCAGTGCGTCGAGGTTGGGCTATGGCTACACCTTC. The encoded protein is CSASRLGYGYTF.

CDR3 residues: CASSSFGGSPQTQYF. The CDR3 nucleotides read TGCGCCAGCAGCTCCTTCGGCGGCTCCCCCCAAACCCAGTACTTC. This chain uses TRBV5-1 with TRBJ2-7; D gene uncertain. The CDR3 is made up of 15 amino acids. CDR1 and CDR2 from the germline V gene are SGHRS and YFSETQ. The V end was cut by 3 bases, the J end by 10 bases, with 23 bases between.

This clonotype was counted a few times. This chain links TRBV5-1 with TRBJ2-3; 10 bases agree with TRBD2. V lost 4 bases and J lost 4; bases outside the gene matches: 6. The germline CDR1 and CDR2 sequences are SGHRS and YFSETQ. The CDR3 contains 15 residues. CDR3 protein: CASSPSGRSPDTQYF. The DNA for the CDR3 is TGCGCCAGCAGCCCTAGCGGGAGATCCCCAGATACGCAGTATTTT.

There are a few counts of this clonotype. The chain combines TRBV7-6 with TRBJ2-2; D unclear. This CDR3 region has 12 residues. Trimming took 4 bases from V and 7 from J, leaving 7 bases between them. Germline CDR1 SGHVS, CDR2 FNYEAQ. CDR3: CASSYRRGELFF. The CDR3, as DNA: TGTGCCAGCAGCTATAGACGCGGGGAGCTGTTTTTT.

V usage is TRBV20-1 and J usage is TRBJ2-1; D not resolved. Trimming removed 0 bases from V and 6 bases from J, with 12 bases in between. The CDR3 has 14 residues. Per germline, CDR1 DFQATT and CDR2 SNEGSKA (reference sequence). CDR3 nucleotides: TGCAGTGCTAGAGATGGGCGCAGTATCAATGAGCAGTTCTTC. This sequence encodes CSARDGRSINEQFF.

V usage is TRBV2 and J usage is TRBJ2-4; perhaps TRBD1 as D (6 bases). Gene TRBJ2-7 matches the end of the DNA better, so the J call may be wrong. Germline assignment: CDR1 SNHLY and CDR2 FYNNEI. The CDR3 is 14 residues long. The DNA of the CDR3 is TGTGCCAGCAGTGAAGGGTACAGAGGGGGCGAGCAGTACTTC. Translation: CASSEGYRGGEQYF.

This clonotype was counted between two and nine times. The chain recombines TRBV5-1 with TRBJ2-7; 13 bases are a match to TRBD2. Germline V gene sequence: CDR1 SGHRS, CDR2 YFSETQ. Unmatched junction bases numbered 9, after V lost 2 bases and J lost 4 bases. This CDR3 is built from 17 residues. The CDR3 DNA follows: TGCGCCAGCAGCTTAGGGACTAGCGGGATTCACGTTTACGAGCAGTACTTC. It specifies CASSLGTSGIHVYEQYF.

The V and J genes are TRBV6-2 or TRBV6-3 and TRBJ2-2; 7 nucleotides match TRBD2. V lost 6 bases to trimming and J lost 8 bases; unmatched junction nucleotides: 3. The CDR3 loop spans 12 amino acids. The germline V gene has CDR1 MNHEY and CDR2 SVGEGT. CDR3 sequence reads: CASRLGLGELFF. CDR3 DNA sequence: TGTGCCAGCAGACTGGGACTAGGGGAGCTGTTTTTT.

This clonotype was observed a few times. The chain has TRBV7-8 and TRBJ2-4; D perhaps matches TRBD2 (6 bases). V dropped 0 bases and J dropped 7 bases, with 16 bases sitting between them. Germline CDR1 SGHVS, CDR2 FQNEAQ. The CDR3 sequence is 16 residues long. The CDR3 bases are TGTGCCAGCAGCTTAGCCTTCGGAGGGGAGAAGAACATTCAGTACTTC. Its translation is CASSLAFGGEKNIQYF.

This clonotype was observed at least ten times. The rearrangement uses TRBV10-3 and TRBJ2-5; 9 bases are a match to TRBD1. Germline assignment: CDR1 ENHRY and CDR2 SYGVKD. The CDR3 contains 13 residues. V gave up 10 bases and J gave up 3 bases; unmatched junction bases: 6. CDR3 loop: CATGTGNEETQYF. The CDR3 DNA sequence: TGTGCCACCGGGACAGGGAATGAAGAGACCCAGTACTTC.

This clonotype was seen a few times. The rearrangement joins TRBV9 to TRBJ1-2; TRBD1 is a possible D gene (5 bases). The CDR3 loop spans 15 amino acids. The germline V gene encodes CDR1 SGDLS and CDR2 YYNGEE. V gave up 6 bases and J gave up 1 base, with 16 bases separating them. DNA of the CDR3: TGTGCCAGCACCGGTGTCCCGACAGATAACTATGGCTACACCTTC. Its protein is CASTGVPTDNYGYTF. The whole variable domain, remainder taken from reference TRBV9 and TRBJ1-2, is DSGVTQTPKHLITATGQRVTLRCSPRSGDLSVYWYQQSLDQGLQFLIQYYNGEERAKGNILERFSAQQFPDLHSELNLSSLELGDSALYFCASTGVPTDNYGYTFGSGTRLTVV.

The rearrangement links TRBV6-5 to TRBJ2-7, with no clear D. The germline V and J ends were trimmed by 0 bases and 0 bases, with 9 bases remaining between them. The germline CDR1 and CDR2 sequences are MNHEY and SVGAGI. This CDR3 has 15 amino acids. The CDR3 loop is CASSYSNANSYEQYF. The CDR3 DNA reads TGTGCCAGCAGTTACTCGAATGCCAACTCCTACGAGCAGTACTTC.

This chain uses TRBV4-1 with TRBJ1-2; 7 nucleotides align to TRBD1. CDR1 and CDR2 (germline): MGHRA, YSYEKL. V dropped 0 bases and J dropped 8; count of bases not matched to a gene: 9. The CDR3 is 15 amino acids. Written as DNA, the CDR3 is TGCGCCAGCAGCCAAGAGGCCAACAGGGGACGAGGCTACACCTTC. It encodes CASSQEANRGRGYTF.

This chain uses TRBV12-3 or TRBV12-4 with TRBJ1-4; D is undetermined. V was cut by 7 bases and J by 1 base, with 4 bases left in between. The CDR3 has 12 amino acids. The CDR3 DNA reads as TGTGCCAGCATCGGAACTAATGAAAAACTGTTTTTT. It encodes CASIGTNEKLFF.

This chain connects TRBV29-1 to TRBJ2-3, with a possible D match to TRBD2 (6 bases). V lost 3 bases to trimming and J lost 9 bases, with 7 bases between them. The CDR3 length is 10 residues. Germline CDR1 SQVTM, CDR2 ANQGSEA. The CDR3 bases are TGCAGCGTTGACGCGGGGACGCAGTATTTT. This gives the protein CSVDAGTQYF.

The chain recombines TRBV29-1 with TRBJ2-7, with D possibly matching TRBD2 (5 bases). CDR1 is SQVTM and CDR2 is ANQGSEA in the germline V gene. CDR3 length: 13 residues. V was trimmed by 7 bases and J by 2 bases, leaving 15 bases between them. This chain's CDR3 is CSATSGSAYEQYF. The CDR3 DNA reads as TGCAGCGCCACGTCGGGGAGCGCCTACGAGCAGTACTTC.

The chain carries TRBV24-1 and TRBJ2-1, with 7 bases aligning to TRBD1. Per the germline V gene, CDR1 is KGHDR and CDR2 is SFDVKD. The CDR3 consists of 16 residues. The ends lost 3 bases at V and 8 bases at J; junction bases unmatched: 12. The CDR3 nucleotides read TGTGCCACCAGTGATCCGCAGGGGGACCTGACCCATGAGCAGTTCTTC. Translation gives CATSDPQGDLTHEQFF.

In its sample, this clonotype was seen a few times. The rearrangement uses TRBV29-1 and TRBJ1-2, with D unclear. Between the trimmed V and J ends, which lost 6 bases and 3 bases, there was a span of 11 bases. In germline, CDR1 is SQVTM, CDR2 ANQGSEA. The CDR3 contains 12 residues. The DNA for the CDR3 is TGCAGCGTCCAATTATGGGACTATGGCTACACCTTC. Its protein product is CSVQLWDYGYTF.

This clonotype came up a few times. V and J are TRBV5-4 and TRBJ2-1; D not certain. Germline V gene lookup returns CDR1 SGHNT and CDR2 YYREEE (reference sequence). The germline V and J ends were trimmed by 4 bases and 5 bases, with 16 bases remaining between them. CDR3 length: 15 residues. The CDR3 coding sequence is TGTGCCAGCAGCGAGGACCCAGAGTGGGACAATGAGCAGTTCTTC. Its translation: CASSEDPEWDNEQFF.

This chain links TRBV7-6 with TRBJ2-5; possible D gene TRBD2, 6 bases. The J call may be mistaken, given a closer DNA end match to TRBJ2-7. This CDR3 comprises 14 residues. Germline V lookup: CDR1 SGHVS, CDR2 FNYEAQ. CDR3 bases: TGTGCCAGCAGCTTAGACGGGAGCAGAAACGAGCAGTACTTC. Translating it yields CASSLDGSRNEQYF.

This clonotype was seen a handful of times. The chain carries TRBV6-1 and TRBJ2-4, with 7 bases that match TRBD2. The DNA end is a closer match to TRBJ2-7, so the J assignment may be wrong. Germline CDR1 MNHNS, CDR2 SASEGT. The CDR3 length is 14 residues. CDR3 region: CASSETGTNYEQYF. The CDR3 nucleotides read TGTGCCAGCAGTGAAACCGGGACTAACTACGAGCAGTACTTC.

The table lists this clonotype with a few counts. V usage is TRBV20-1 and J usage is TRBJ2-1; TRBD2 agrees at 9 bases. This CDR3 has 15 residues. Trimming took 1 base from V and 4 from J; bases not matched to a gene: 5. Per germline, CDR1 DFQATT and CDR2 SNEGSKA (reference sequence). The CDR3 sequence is CSARGSTSGYNEQFF. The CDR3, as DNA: TGCAGTGCTAGAGGGTCGACTAGCGGATACAATGAGCAGTTCTTC.

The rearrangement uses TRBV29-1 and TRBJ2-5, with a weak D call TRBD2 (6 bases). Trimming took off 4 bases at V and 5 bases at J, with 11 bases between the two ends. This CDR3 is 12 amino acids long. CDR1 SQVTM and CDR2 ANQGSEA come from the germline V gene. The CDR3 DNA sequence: TGCAGCGTTGCTGAGGAGGGGGAGACCCAGTACTTC. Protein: CSVAEEGETQYF.

The CDR3 DNA follows: TGCAGTGCTGTAAGGCCAGGGGGCGGAGAAAAACTGTTTTTT. Translating it yields CSAVRPGGGEKLFF. This chain uses TRBV20-1 with TRBJ1-4; 8 nucleotides line up with TRBD1. V dropped 5 bases and J dropped 8; count of bases not matched to a gene: 10. Per germline, CDR1 DFQATT and CDR2 SNEGSKA (reference sequence). The CDR3 is 14 amino acids.